The rows below give T cell receptor beta chains drawn from one sample of a study of blood T cell repertoires in COVID-19. Produced via immunoSEQ multiplex PCR; TCRdb's table is partial and in-frame only. This table has 130,000 or so clones, over 75% appearing once. The specimen was peripheral blood. Receptors originate from an older man with active COVID-19. Both conserved end residues are part of each CDR3. A D gene is named only where the DNA matches it firmly. For some rows the clone size is stated as once, few or many, or as a class when expanded; others skip it.

size	J	V	D	CDR3	DNA
NA	TRBJ2-2	TRBV7-2	NA	CASSLEGYTGELFF	TGTGCCAGCAGCTTAGAGGGGTACACCGGGGAGCTGTTTTTT
NA	TRBJ2-7	TRBV29-1	NA	CSVEWGDEQYF	TGCAGCGTTGAATGGGGAGACGAGCAGTACTTC
NA	TRBJ1-4	TRBV9	TRBD1	CASSVASGTVGNEKLFF	TGTGCCAGCAGCGTAGCCTCTGGGACAGTAGGAAATGAAAAACTGTTTTTT
NA	TRBJ2-3	TRBV5-1	TRBD2	CASSLSGGGPGDTQYF	TGCGCCAGCAGCTTGTCCGGGGGAGGGCCGGGGGATACGCAGTATTTT
NA	TRBJ2-7	TRBV20-1	NA	CSAGASRTLYEQYF	TGCAGTGCTGGTGCTTCCCGAACTCTATACGAGCAGTACTTC
once	TRBJ2-3	TRBV25-1	TRBD2	CASSEASGPPDTQYF	TGTGCCAGCAGTGAGGCTAGCGGGCCCCCAGATACGCAGTATTTT
few	TRBJ1-6	TRBV5-1	NA	CASSLVAGSSTPLHF	TGCGCCAGCAGCTTAGTGGCAGGGTCATCGACACCCCTCCACTTT
NA	TRBJ2-1	TRBV7-2	TRBD1	CASSLPGQKSYNEQFF	TGTGCCAGCAGCTTGCCGGGACAGAAGAGTTACAATGAGCAGTTCTTC
NA	TRBJ2-7	TRBV5-4	TRBD1	CASSYGQGTYEQYF	TGTGCCAGCAGTTACGGACAGGGGACCTACGAGCAGTACTTC
NA	TRBJ2-7	TRBV27	TRBD1	CASSPNDRDYEQYF	TGTGCCAGCAGCCCAAACGACAGGGACTACGAGCAGTACTTC
NA	TRBJ2-2	TRBV3-1/TRBV3-2	NA	CASSQDWGDTGELFF	TGTGCCAGCAGCCAAGATTGGGGGGACACCGGGGAGCTGTTTTTT
NA	TRBJ2-7	TRBV18	TRBD2	CASSPTPGGTYEQYF	TGTGCCAGCTCTCCGACCCCGGGAGGGACCTACGAGCAGTACTTC
NA	TRBJ2-3	TRBV7-9	NA	CASSPNRTAQDTQYF	TGTGCCAGCAGCCCGAATCGGACAGCACAGGATACGCAGTATTTT